The entry below gives a single T cell receptor beta chain sequence along with its context. Antigen specificity is unknown. The data stem from a study of T-cell reconstitution after alpha-beta-depleted transplantation in children. Study results and limitations: About two months after transplant, alpha-beta T cells reportedly came from several hundred expanded graft clones. The authors attributed T-cell counts and diversity one year after transplant mostly to newly produced T cells. Diversity of TCRbeta at day 60 was high in some patients, arising from surviving recipient T cells and thymic progenitors.

The CDR3 contains 16 residues. Looked up from germline, CDR1 is SEHNR and CDR2 is FQNEAQ (reference sequence). Trimming took 1 base from V and 6 from J, leaving 16 bases between them. The TCRbeta library incorporated unique molecular identifiers. TCRdb independently ran MiXCR on the PCR reads; one entry per CDR3 protein. The top ten hold about 14% of the sample, which has under 750,000 distinct CDR3 sequences, 23% seen once. The receptor comes from a boy under three years old who had a stem cell transplant for acute myeloid leukemia, so the T cells may come from the graft donor. The chain links TRBV7-9 to TRBJ2-1; a weak D match, TRBD1 (5 bases). The input for sequencing was PBMCs, mostly from graft donor cells, taken 360 days after TCRalphabeta/CD19-depleted stem cell transplant. CDR3 in DNA: TGTGCCAGCAGCTTAGGGCAGGGATATAGACGCAATGAGCAGTTCTTC. Translation: CASSLGQGYRRNEQFF.